This is a list of T cell receptor beta chains from one sample in a study of cytomegalovirus exposure and HLA in healthy donors. Here immunoSEQ multiplex PCR was the method, and the copy in TCRdb shows in-frame clones only, minus some. The data show around 90,000 clones, with 85% seen just once and 7% to 8.5% held by the top ten. Material: PBMCs. The receptors derive from a man in his forties or fifties in good health and CMV-seropositive. CDR3s include the opening cysteine and the closing phenylalanine or tryptophan. Fields, in order: CDR3 DNA, CDR3 protein, clone size, V gene, J gene, D gene. D genes are given only for firm matches. Only some rows state a clone size, as once, few, many or a class for expanded clones.

TGCGCCACCACGGGGACTTACGAGCAGTACTTC	CATTGTYEQYF	-	TRBV10-1	TRBJ2-7	-
TGTGCCAGCAGCGTATACCCCCGGGGGTCAGTACTTAGCACAGATACGCAGTATTTT	CASSVYPRGSVLSTDTQYF	-	TRBV9	TRBJ2-3	-
TGTGCCAGCAGTCCTACGACTAGCGGGATAGACACCGGGGAGCTGTTTTTT	CASSPTTSGIDTGELFF	-	TRBV28	TRBJ2-2	TRBD2
TGTGCCAGCAGCCAAGATCCCCTTGGGCCAAGGATCCACGAGCAGTACTTC	CASSQDPLGPRIHEQYF	medium-sized	TRBV4-2	TRBJ2-7	-
TGTGCCAGCAGCTATTTGGGACAGGGAGTCTCTGGAAACACCATATATTTT	CASSYLGQGVSGNTIYF	-	TRBV11-2	TRBJ1-3	TRBD1
TGTGCCAGCCGGGACACTCCGGGCGAGCAGTACTTC	CASRDTPGEQYF	once	TRBV28	TRBJ2-7	-
TGTGCCAGCAGTTTAGGTAGCGGCTACAACAATGAGCAGTTCTTC	CASSLGSGYNNEQFF	-	TRBV28	TRBJ2-1	-
TGTGCCAGCAGCTTAGAGACAGGGGGCGAGCAGTACTTC	CASSLETGGEQYF	-	TRBV11-3	TRBJ2-7	TRBD1
TGTGCCAGCAGCCTCATGACAGGGTCGAAATACGAGCAGTACTTC	CASSLMTGSKYEQYF	-	TRBV6-1	TRBJ2-7	TRBD1
TGCGCCAGCAGTCCCATAGAAAGCACCGGGGAGCTGTTTTTT	CASSPIESTGELFF	-	TRBV5-1	TRBJ2-2	-
TGTGCCAGCGAAATCGTCCGGGACAGACATTCACCCCTCCACTTT	CASEIVRDRHSPLHF	-	TRBV27	TRBJ1-6	TRBD1
TGCGCCAGCAGCCTGACCGGGACAGGGGTTGGAAACACCATATATTTT	CASSLTGTGVGNTIYF	-	TRBV5-1	TRBJ1-3	TRBD1
TGTGCCAGCAGCTTAAGGGGTCACTATGGCTACACCTTC	CASSLRGHYGYTF	once	TRBV11-2	TRBJ1-2	-
TGTGCCAGCATCCCGGGGGGACAGGGGCCAGGAAGGAACTCACCCCTCCACTTT	CASIPGGQGPGRNSPLHF	few	TRBV2	TRBJ1-6	TRBD1
TGTGCTAGTGGTTTGGTACAAACAGGGGCGATTTACTATGGCTACACCTTC	CASGLVQTGAIYYGYTF	few	TRBV12-5	TRBJ1-2	TRBD1
TGTGCCAGTAGTACGGACAGGGGTATGGGCCAGCAGTTCTTC	CASSTDRGMGQQFF	-	TRBV19	TRBJ2-1	TRBD1
TGTGCCAGCAGCGTAGATTGGCGAAACACCATATATTTT	CASSVDWRNTIYF	few	TRBV9	TRBJ1-3	-
TGCGCCAGCAGCTTGGGCGCAGATACGCAGTATTTT	CASSLGADTQYF	-	TRBV5-1	TRBJ2-3	-
TGTGCCAGCAGTGTCGACAGGGCTAATTCACCCCTCCACTTT	CASSVDRANSPLHF	once	TRBV28	TRBJ1-6	TRBD1
TGTGCCAGCAGCCCCCACAGGGTTCGGTCACCCCTCCACTTT	CASSPHRVRSPLHF	-	TRBV11-2	TRBJ1-6	-
TGTGCCAGCAGGCTTGACCTCCGTAGCATGAACACTGAAGCTTTCTTT	CASRLDLRSMNTEAFF	-	TRBV28	TRBJ1-1	-
TGTGCCAGTAGTACCCACTACAGGGGGGGGGCTTTCTTT	CASSTHYRGGAFF	-	TRBV19	TRBJ1-1	TRBD1
TGCGCCAGCAGCCAAGATGGGGGACAGGGGGTTGTTTCTAACTATGGCTACACCTTC	CASSQDGGQGVVSNYGYTF	-	TRBV4-1	TRBJ1-2	TRBD1
TGTGCCAGCAGCCGACAGGGATCGGGCTATGGCTACACCTTC	CASSRQGSGYGYTF	-	TRBV6-1	TRBJ1-2	TRBD1
TGCGCCAGCAGCACCGGGACAGGGACCAACTATGGCTACACCTTC	CASSTGTGTNYGYTF	-	TRBV5-1	TRBJ1-2	TRBD1
TGTGCCAGCACCAGGGACAGGGGAGGACAAGAGACCCAGTACTTC	CASTRDRGGQETQYF	-	TRBV6-5	TRBJ2-5	TRBD1
TGCGCCAGCAGACCTGACACGCCTACCTACGAGCAGTACTTC	CASRPDTPTYEQYF	-	TRBV5-1	TRBJ2-7	-
TGTGCCAGCAGCTTGGTAGGGGCACGGCAGTTCTTC	CASSLVGARQFF	once	TRBV11-3	TRBJ2-1	-
TGTGCCAGCAGTGAAAACAGGGCAGGGTTTAATCAGCCCCAGCATTTT	CASSENRAGFNQPQHF	-	TRBV2	TRBJ1-5	-